The rows below give T cell receptor beta chains drawn from one sample of a study of radiation and T cells in renal cell carcinoma. TCRdb's table, derived via immunoSEQ multiplex PCR, lists solely in-frame clones and lacks some. The data contain approximately 150,000 clones, 83% of them singletons. The sequences come from blood, collected from a patient whose treatment included radiotherapy and nephrectomy. The receptors here all came from a woman aged 45-65 years with renal cell carcinoma. Each CDR3 is given with its conserved first and last residue. D genes are given only for firm matches. Clone size is not always given. Where it is, it says once, few, many or a class for expanded clones.

TRBD1	TRBV2	NA	TRBJ1-5	CASSLGIQGAGQPQHF	TGTGCCAGCAGTCTGGGAATACAGGGGGCGGGTCAGCCCCAGCATTTT
NA	TRBV30	NA	TRBJ2-3	CAWGQRTDTQYF	TGTGCCTGGGGGCAGCGCACAGATACGCAGTATTTT
NA	TRBV25-1	NA	TRBJ2-7	CASSDAGRAFSYEQYF	TGTGCCAGCAGTGATGCGGGCAGGGCTTTCTCCTACGAGCAGTACTTC
NA	TRBV28	NA	TRBJ1-5	CASSLWTDSNQPQHF	TGTGCCAGCAGTTTATGGACAGATAGCAATCAGCCCCAGCATTTT
NA	TRBV7-6	NA	TRBJ2-5	CASSPSSAGAPGVGTQYF	TGTGCCAGCAGCCCCTCTAGTGCGGGGGCTCCCGGTGTGGGGACCCAGTACTTC
NA	TRBV9	few	TRBJ2-3	CASTPGGGSTDTQYF	TGTGCCAGCACCCCGGGGGGCGGTAGCACAGATACGCAGTATTTT
TRBD1	TRBV28	NA	TRBJ2-7	CASSHIYQGDYEQYF	TGTGCCAGCAGTCACATATATCAGGGGGACTACGAGCAGTACTTC
NA	TRBV19	once	TRBJ1-2	CASSRTPTNYGYTF	TGTGCCAGTAGTCGGACACCCACTAACTATGGCTACACCTTC
NA	TRBV13	NA	TRBJ2-3	CASSRGAGSTDTQYF	TGTGCCAGCAGCCGGGGGGCGGGTAGCACAGATACGCAGTATTTT
TRBD1	TRBV19	NA	TRBJ2-7	CASSTRDRGQEEQYF	TGTGCCAGTAGTACTCGGGACAGGGGGCAGGAAGAGCAGTACTTC
TRBD2	TRBV9	NA	TRBJ2-3	CASSVSTSGEYTDTQYF	TGTGCCAGCAGCGTATCGACTAGCGGGGAATACACAGATACGCAGTATTTT
TRBD2	TRBV5-1	NA	TRBJ2-7	CASSRSGRANYEQYF	TGCGCCAGCAGCCGAAGCGGGAGGGCCAACTACGAGCAGTACTTC
NA	TRBV10-3	NA	TRBJ1-5	CAISEDRNSNQPQHF	TGTGCCATCAGTGAGGACAGGAATAGCAATCAGCCCCAGCATTTT
NA	TRBV7-2	NA	TRBJ1-1	CASSPWQGMNTEAFF	TGTGCCAGCAGCCCGTGGCAGGGGATGAACACTGAAGCTTTCTTT
TRBD1	TRBV4-3	large	TRBJ1-6	CASSQSTGTGDSPLHF	TGCGCCAGCAGCCAGAGTACCGGGACAGGGGATTCACCCCTCCACTTT
NA	TRBV19	NA	TRBJ2-6	CASSIRASGANVLTF	TGTGCCAGTAGTATTCGGGCCTCTGGGGCCAACGTCCTGACTTTC
TRBD1	TRBV10-3	NA	TRBJ1-3	CAIRKGMDRGSVGNTIYF	TGTGCCATCAGAAAGGGTATGGACAGGGGATCTGTTGGAAACACCATATATTTT
TRBD1	TRBV28	NA	TRBJ1-1	CASSSSGGSTEAFF	TGTGCCAGCAGTTCTTCAGGGGGCTCCACTGAAGCTTTCTTT
TRBD1	TRBV19	NA	TRBJ1-2	CASSTDRGLGYTF	TGTGCCAGTAGTACCGACAGGGGGCTTGGCTACACCTTC
NA	TRBV11-2	NA	TRBJ1-1	CASSSNGRILNTEAFF	TGTGCCAGCAGCTCCAACGGACGGATACTGAACACTGAAGCTTTCTTT
TRBD2	TRBV27	NA	TRBJ2-1	CASSWVLTSGGTSGEQFF	TGTGCCAGCAGTTGGGTCCTTACTAGCGGAGGAACGTCGGGTGAGCAGTTCTTC
NA	TRBV5-5	NA	TRBJ2-1	CASSPGTGNEQFF	TGTGCCAGCAGCCCCGGGACGGGGAATGAGCAGTTCTTC
TRBD1	TRBV6-1	NA	TRBJ1-6	CASSEAGQGNSPLHF	TGTGCCAGCAGTGAAGCGGGACAGGGGAACTCACCCCTCCACTTT